The count of the clone carrying this T cell receptor (beta chain) is one. Its cognate antigen is unknown. Sequencing used immunoSEQ multiplex PCR; TCRdb keeps in-frame clones, though not all of them. The sample lists 30,000 or so clones; around 76% were seen once. The sample is drawn from a study of OX40 agonist ivuxolimab in advanced cancers. Study outcomes and limitations: No determination was made of the antigen specificity of the expanded peripheral T cells.

This CDR3 contains 18 residues. Germline V gene data show CDR1 as WNHNN and CDR2 as SYGVQD (reference sequence). The V gene lost 4 bases and the J gene lost 0 bases, with 19 bases spanning the gap. The chain combines TRBV10-1 with TRBJ1-3; perhaps TRBD1 as D (6 bases). Material: CD4+ or CD8+ T cells sorted from blood, obtained in a trial of the OX40 agonist ivuxolimab. The TCR was taken from an adult with an advanced solid tumor such as melanoma, head and neck, liver or kidney cancer. The DNA for the CDR3 is TGCGCCAGCAGTGTTTCCGGGACACTCCTAAACTCTGGAAACACCATATATTTT. This codes for CASSVSGTLLNSGNTIYF.